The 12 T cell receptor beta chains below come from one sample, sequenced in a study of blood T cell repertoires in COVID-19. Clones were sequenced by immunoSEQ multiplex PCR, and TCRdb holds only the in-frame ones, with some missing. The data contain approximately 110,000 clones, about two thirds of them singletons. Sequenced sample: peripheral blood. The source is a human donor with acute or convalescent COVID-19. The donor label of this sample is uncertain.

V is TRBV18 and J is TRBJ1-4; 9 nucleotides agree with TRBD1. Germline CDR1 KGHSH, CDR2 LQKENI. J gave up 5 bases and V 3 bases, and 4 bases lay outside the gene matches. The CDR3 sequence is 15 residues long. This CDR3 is CASSPSGQGNEKLFF. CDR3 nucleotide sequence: TGTGCCAGCTCACCTTCGGGACAGGGAAATGAAAAACTGTTTTTT.

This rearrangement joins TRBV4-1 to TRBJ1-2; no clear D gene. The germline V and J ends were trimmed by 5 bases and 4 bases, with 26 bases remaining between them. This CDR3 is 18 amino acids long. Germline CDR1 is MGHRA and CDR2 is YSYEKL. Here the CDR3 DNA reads TGCGCCAGCAGCAACGCTCCAGGCGGTTCAACTGGGAGCTATGGCTACACCTTC. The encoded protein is CASSNAPGGSTGSYGYTF.

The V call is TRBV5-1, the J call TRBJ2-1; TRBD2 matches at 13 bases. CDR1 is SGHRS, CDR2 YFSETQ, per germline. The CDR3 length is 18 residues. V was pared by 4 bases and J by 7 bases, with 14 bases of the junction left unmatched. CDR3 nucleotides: TGCGCCAGCAGCACTAACCCACCCGGGACTAGCGGGGTTAATGAGCAGTTCTTC. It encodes CASSTNPPGTSGVNEQFF.

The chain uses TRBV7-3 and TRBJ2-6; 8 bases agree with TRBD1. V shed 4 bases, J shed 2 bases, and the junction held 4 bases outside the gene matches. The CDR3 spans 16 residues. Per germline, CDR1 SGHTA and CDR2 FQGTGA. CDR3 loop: CASSYDRGAGANVLTF. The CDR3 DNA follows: TGTGCCAGCAGCTACGACAGGGGCGCTGGGGCCAACGTCCTGACTTTC.

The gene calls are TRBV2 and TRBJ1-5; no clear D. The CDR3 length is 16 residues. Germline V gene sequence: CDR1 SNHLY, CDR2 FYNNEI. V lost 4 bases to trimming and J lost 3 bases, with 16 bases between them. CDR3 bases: TGTGCCAGCAGTGTTGGTTGGGCAGAAGTCAATCAGCCCCAGCATTTT. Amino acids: CASSVGWAEVNQPQHF.

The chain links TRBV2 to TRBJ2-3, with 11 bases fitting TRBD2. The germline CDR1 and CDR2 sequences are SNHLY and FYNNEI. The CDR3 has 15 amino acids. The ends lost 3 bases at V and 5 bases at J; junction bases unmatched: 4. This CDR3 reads CASSDGLAGGDTQYF. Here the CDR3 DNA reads TGTGCCAGCAGTGATGGGCTAGCGGGGGGAGATACGCAGTATTTT.

For the CDR3, the DNA is TGTGCCAGCAGCTTTCGGGGGGAAAATTCACCCCTCCACTTT. Amino acid sequence: CASSFRGENSPLHF. V is TRBV5-6 and J is TRBJ1-6, with D maybe TRBD1 (5 bases). The CDR3 loop spans 14 amino acids. Germline assignment: CDR1 SGHDT and CDR2 YYEEEE. V dropped 2 bases and J dropped 7 bases, with 10 bases sitting between them.

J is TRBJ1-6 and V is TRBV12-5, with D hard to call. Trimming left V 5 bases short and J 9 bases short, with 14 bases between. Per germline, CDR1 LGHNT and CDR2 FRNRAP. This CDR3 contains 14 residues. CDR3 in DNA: TGTGCTAGTGGTCGCGCAGGATTTGGTTCACCCCTCCACTTT. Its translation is CASGRAGFGSPLHF. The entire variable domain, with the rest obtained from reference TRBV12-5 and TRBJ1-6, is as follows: DARVTQTPRHKVTEMGQEVTMRCQPILGHNTVFWYRQTMMQGLELLAYFRNRAPLDDSGMPKDRFSAEMPDATLATLKIQPSEPRDSAVYFCASGRAGFGSPLHFGNGTRLTVT.

CDR3 sequence reads: CASTEGDRGTDTQYF. The CDR3 region has the DNA TGTGCCAGCACCGAGGGGGACAGGGGCACAGATACGCAGTATTTT. J is TRBJ2-3 and V is TRBV2; 9 nucleotides align to TRBD1. Germline values: CDR1 SNHLY, CDR2 FYNNEI. Unmatched junction bases numbered 6, after V lost 7 bases and J lost 1 base. The CDR3 runs to 15 residues. The full variable domain, with the rest looked up from reference TRBV2 and TRBJ2-3, is EPEVTQTPSHQVTQMGQEVILRCVPISNHLYFYWYRQILGQKVEFLVSFYNNEISEKSEIFDDQFSVERPDGSNFTLKIRSTKLEDSAMYFCASTEGDRGTDTQYFGPGTRLTVL.

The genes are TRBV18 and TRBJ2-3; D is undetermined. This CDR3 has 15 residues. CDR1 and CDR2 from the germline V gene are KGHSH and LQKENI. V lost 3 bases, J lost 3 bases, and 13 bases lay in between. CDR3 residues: CASSPPGLETDTQYF. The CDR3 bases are TGTGCCAGCTCACCTCCGGGTCTCGAGACAGATACGCAGTATTTT.

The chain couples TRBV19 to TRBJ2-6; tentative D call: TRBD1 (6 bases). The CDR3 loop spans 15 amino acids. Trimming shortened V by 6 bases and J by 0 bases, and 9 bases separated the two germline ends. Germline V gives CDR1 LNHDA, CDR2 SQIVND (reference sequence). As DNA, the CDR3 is TGTGCCAGTAGACAGGGTAGCTCTGGGGCCAACGTCCTGACTTTC. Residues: CASRQGSSGANVLTF. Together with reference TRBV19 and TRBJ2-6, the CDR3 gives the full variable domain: DGGITQSPKYLFRKEGQNVTLSCEQNLNHDAMYWYRQDPGQGLRLIYYSQIVNDFQKGDIAEGYSVSREKKESFPLTVTSAQKNPTAFYLCASRQGSSGANVLTFGAGSRLTVL.

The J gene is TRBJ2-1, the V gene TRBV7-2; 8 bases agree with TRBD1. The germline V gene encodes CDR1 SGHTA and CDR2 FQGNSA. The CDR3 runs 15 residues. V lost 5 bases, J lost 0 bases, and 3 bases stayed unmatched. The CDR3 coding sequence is TGTGCCAGCAGCCCGGACAGGGACTCCTACAATGAGCAGTTCTTC. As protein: CASSPDRDSYNEQFF.